The TCR beta chain described here comes from a study of breast tumors, draining lymph nodes, adjacent tissues. Overall study findings and caveats: That most tumor T cells come from lymph nodes remained unproven. Findings are consistent with lymph node origin and intratumoral expansion of most tumor T cells. Tumor TCR diversity was below lymph nodes but above nontumor tissue.

Deletions cut 1 base from V and 2 bases from J, with 6 bases between. Germline CDR1 and CDR2: MNHNS and SASEGT. This CDR3 has 14 residues. Breast cancer patients provided tissue from their axillary draining lymph nodes. Notes on this clonotype: The antigen is undetermined. A much larger clone differs from this one at a single base, so this may be a read error.

TCRdb re-derived calls from the multiplex PCR reads in MiXCR, one entry per CDR3 protein. The sample records 70,000 to 95,000 distinct CDR3 sequences, about 21% being singletons. The origin of this receptor is a female donor with breast cancer. Some clones in this sample may be carry-over from other donors' samples. This sequence joins TRBV6-1 and TRBJ1-3, with D unclear. The sample consisted of axillary lymph node tissue. The CDR3: CASSEGPTGNTIYF. CDR3 DNA: TGTGCCAGCAGTGAAGGTCCCACTGGAAACACCATATATTTT.